Described below is a single TCR beta chain sequence and its context. This record belongs to a study of blood T cell repertoires in COVID-19. Study information: Samples came from the United States, Italy and Spain, spanning acute and convalescent COVID-19.

Generated by immunoSEQ multiplex PCR, the TCRdb table keeps only in-frame clones and is missing some. The top ten hold around 1.8% of the sample, which has roughly 35,000 clones, about nine tenths seen once. The V gene lost 0 bases and the J gene lost 4 bases, with 7 bases spanning the gap. CDR1 and CDR2 from the germline V gene are MNHNS and SASEGT. The CDR3 has 14 amino acids. The chain uses TRBV6-1 and TRBJ1-3, with D hard to call. The clonotype was recovered from a man in his forties or fifties with active or convalescent COVID-19. Sequencing was performed on peripheral blood. CDR3 amino acids: CASSEAGRGNTIYF. As DNA, the CDR3 is TGTGCCAGCAGTGAAGCTGGGAGAGGAAACACCATATATTTT.